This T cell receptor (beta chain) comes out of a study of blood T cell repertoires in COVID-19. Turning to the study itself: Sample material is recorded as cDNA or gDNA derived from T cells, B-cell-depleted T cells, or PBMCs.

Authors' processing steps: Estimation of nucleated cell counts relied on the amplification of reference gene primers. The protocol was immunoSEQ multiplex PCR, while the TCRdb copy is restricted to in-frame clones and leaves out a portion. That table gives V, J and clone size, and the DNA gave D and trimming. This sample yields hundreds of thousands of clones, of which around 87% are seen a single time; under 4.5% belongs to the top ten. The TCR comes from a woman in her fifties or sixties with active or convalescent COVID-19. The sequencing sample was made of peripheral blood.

Here the CDR3 reads CASSLTGTRSNEKLFF. The CDR3 coding sequence is TGTGCCAGCAGTTTAACAGGGACGCGGTCTAATGAAAAACTGTTTTTT. J is TRBJ1-4 and V is TRBV28, with D maybe TRBD1 (6 bases). V shed 2 bases and J shed 3 bases, with 13 bases lying between them. The CDR3 is made up of 16 amino acids. The germline V gene has CDR1 MDHEN and CDR2 SYDVKM. Complete variable domain (other parts from reference TRBV28 and TRBJ1-4): DVKVTQSSRYLVKRTGEKVFLECVQDMDHENMFWYRQDPGLGLRLIYFSYDVKMKEKGDIPEGYSVSREKKERFSLILESASTNQTSMYLCASSLTGTRSNEKLFFGSGTQLSVL.